This T cell receptor (beta chain) was captured in a study of blood T cell repertoires in COVID-19. As for the study in general: COVID-19 samples collected from the United States, Italy and Spain covered acute and convalescent phases. Sources were T cells, B-cell-depleted T cells, or PBMCs; the material itself was cDNA or gDNA.

CDR1 and CDR2 from the germline V gene are MDHEN and SYDVKM. V lost 5 bases to trimming and J lost 9 bases; unmatched junction nucleotides: 7. The CDR3 runs 14 residues. Per the original methods: It was from reference gene primer amplification that nucleated cell counts were estimated. Method: immunoSEQ multiplex PCR; TCRdb's copy keeps in-frame clones and lacks some. For V, J and clone size, that table is used; D and trimming come from the DNA. The table lists approximately 150,000 clones, roughly 90% of them singletons, with around 5.1% in the top ten. Patients of the Seattle cohort, enrolled during active infection, were followed longitudinally.

This TCR came from a man between 18 and 29 years old with COVID-19, enrolled during active disease. The V gene is TRBV28, the J gene TRBJ1-6; 7 positions agree with TRBD1. Sequencing was performed on peripheral blood. The chain's CDR3 is CASSRRQGGSPLHF. The CDR3 bases are TGTGCCAGCAGTCGCCGACAGGGAGGTTCACCCCTCCACTTT.